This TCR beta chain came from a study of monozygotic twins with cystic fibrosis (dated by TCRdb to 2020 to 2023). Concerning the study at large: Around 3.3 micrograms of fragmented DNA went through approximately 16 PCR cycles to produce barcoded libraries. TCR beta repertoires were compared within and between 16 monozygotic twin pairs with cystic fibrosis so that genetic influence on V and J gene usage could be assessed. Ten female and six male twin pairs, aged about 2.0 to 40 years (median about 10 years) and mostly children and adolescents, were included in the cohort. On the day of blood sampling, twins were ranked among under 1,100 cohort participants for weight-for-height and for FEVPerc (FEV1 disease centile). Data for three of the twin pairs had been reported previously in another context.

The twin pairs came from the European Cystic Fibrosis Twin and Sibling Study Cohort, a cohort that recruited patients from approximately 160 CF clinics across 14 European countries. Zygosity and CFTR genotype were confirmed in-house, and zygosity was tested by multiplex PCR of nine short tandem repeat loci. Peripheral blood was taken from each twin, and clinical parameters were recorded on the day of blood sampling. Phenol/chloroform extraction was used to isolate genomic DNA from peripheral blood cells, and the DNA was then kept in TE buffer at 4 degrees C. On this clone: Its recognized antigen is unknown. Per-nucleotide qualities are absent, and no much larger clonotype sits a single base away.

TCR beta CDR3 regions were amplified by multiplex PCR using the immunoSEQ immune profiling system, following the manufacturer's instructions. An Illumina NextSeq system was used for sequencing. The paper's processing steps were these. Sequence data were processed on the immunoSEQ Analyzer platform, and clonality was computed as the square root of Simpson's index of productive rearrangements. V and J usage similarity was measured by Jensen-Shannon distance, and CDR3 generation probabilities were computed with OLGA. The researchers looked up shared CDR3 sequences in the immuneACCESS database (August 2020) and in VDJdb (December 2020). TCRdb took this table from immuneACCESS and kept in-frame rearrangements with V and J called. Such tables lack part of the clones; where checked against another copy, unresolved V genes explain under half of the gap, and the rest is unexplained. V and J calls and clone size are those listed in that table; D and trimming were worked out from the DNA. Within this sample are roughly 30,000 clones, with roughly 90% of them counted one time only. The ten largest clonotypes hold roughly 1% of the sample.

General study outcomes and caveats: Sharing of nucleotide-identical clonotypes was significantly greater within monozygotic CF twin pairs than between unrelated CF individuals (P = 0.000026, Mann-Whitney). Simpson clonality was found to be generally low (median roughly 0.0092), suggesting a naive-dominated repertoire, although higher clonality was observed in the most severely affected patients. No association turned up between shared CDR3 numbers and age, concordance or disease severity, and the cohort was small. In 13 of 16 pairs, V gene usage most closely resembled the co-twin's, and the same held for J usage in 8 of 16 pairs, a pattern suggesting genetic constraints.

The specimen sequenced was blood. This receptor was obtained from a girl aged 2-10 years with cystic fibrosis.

The DNA is as follows: TGTGCCAGCAGCTTTACAGGGAAATCGGGGGAAAAACTGTTTTTT. Its translation is CASSFTGKSGEKLFF. This chain joins TRBV7-2 to TRBJ1-4; TRBD1 could be the D gene, as 6 bases match. The germline V gene supplies CDR1 SGHTA and CDR2 FQGNSA. The CDR3 runs 15 residues from the cysteine to the phenylalanine. Just CDR3 DNA is preserved here, 45 bases in frame from base 1. Cut back by 3 bases and 8 bases, the V and J ends lie 16 bases apart.